One and the same sample provided the 16 T cell receptor beta chains below, sequenced in a study of PD-1 blockade in classical Hodgkin lymphoma. The repertoire was sequenced with immunoSEQ multiplex PCR; TCRdb's copy has only in-frame clones and lacks some. Here the sample spans over 25,000 clones, around 90% being singletons. Every patient was affected by relapse after autologous stem cell transplantation, while exposure to brentuximab vedotin was not uniform. Negative selection with magnets was how CD8+ T cells were isolated from the thawed PBMCs. The sample was CD8+ T cells from blood, taken at baseline. These receptors were collected from a human donor with classical Hodgkin lymphoma.

The V and J genes are TRBV2 and TRBJ2-2, with 8 bases aligning to TRBD2. Germline V gives CDR1 SNHLY, CDR2 FYNNEI. The V segment lost 8 bases and the J segment 7 bases; nucleotides outside the gene matches: 0. The CDR3 loop spans 11 amino acids. CDR3 nucleotide sequence: TGTGCCAGCCGGGAGGGCGGGGAGCTGTTTTTT. This gives the protein CASREGGELFF.

The rearrangement uses TRBV9 and TRBJ2-7; perhaps TRBD1 as D (6 bases). This CDR3 region has 14 residues. Trimming removed 3 bases from V and 0 bases from J, with 10 bases in between. Germline CDR1 and CDR2: SGDLS and YYNGEE. In DNA, the CDR3 is TGTGCCAGCAGCGGCCGGGACAACTCCTACGAGCAGTACTTC. Its translation is CASSGRDNSYEQYF.

The V call is TRBV29-1, the J call TRBJ2-7, with 8 bases lining up with TRBD1. Germline trimming cut 4 bases from V and 0 bases from J; bases unmatched to any gene: 5. In germline, CDR1 is SQVTM, CDR2 ANQGSEA. This CDR3 contains 14 residues. CDR3: CSVGRTGLSYEQYF. CDR3 coding DNA: TGCAGCGTTGGACGGACAGGGCTCTCCTACGAGCAGTACTTC.

The chain couples TRBV28 to TRBJ1-1, with D possibly being TRBD1 (5 bases). The V end was cut by 3 bases, the J end by 9 bases, with 23 bases between. Germline V gives CDR1 MDHEN, CDR2 SYDVKM. This CDR3 has 16 amino acids. The CDR3 bases are TGTGCCAGCAGTTTTACCTACCGCGGGGGGGGTTTTCAAGCTTTCTTT. It codes for CASSFTYRGGGFQAFF.

The chain uses TRBV2 and TRBJ2-7; TRBD2 might be the D (6 bases). Germline CDR1 reads SNHLY; CDR2 reads FYNNEI. The CDR3 sequence is 15 residues long. Trimming removed 6 bases from V and 2 bases from J, with 17 bases in between. The CDR3 sequence: CASSEWEVIPYEQYF. In DNA form, the CDR3 reads TGTGCCAGCAGCGAATGGGAGGTGATTCCCTACGAGCAGTACTTC.

J is TRBJ1-2 and V is TRBV2; no definite D call. From germline, CDR1 is SNHLY and CDR2 FYNNEI. The CDR3 loop spans 12 amino acids. The germline V and J ends were trimmed by 7 bases and 7 bases, with 13 bases remaining between them. The CDR3 region is CASNTRVGGYTF. Here the CDR3 DNA reads TGTGCCAGCAATACACGCGTGGGTGGCTACACCTTC.

This chain links TRBV28 with TRBJ1-1, with D uncertain. V dropped 2 bases and J dropped 6 bases, with 13 bases sitting between them. Germline V CDR1 and CDR2: MDHEN, SYDVKM. The CDR3 covers 14 residues. This CDR3 reads CASSLGERVAEAFF. CDR3 nucleotide sequence: TGTGCCAGCAGTTTAGGGGAAAGAGTTGCTGAAGCTTTCTTT.

There are a few counts of this clone. This rearrangement joins TRBV7-9 to TRBJ1-2, with no clear D. V lost 3 bases and J 8 bases, leaving 13 bases between the germline ends. The CDR3 loop spans 13 amino acids. Germline V CDR1 and CDR2: SEHNR, FQNEAQ (reference sequence). The CDR3 region has the DNA TGTGCCAGCAGCTTTGGGCCTCCTGAAGGCTACACCTTC. This encodes CASSFGPPEGYTF.

The rearrangement links TRBV7-9 to TRBJ2-7; 7 nucleotides agree with TRBD1. The germline V gene has CDR1 SEHNR and CDR2 FQNEAQ (reference sequence). The CDR3 runs to 12 residues. V lost 5 bases, J lost 3 bases, and 1 base stayed unmatched. CDR3 sequence (DNA): TGTGCCAGCAGCGGGACAGTCTACGAGCAGTACTTC. Protein sequence: CASSGTVYEQYF.

V and J are TRBV9 and TRBJ2-5, with D possibly matching TRBD2 (7 bases). V shed 0 bases and J shed 5 bases, with 11 bases lying between them. The germline CDR1 and CDR2 sequences are SGDLS and YYNGEE. The CDR3 is made up of 14 amino acids. In DNA, the CDR3 is TGTGCCAGCAGCGTAGCGGGGGGCTTGGAGACCCAGTACTTC. It translates to CASSVAGGLETQYF. Variable domain in full (rest from reference TRBV9 and TRBJ2-5): DSGVTQTPKHLITATGQRVTLRCSPRSGDLSVYWYQQSLDQGLQFLIQYYNGEERAKGNILERFSAQQFPDLHSELNLSSLELGDSALYFCASSVAGGLETQYFGPGTRLLVL.

The CDR3 DNA reads TGTGCCAGCAGTTGGCCCCGAACGGGGGAAAAACTGTTTTTT. Translating it yields CASSWPRTGEKLFF. V is TRBV28 and J is TRBJ1-4; D is unresolved. With 4 bases removed from V and 8 bases from J, the gap between germline ends came to 14 bases. Germline assignment: CDR1 MDHEN and CDR2 SYDVKM. CDR3 length: 14 amino acids.

This rearrangement joins TRBV7-9 to TRBJ1-2, with 8 positions matching TRBD1. The CDR3 has 16 amino acids. The ends lost 4 bases at V and 2 bases at J; junction bases unmatched: 9. Germline CDR1 and CDR2: SEHNR and FQNEAQ (reference sequence). CDR3 nucleotide sequence: TGTGCCAGCAGCTCGGACAGGGTCAGTGCGAACTATGGCTACACCTTC. Translated, it gives CASSSDRVSANYGYTF.

This clone was seen more than once but under ten times. This chain links TRBV7-2 with TRBJ2-4, with 7 positions matching TRBD1. With V trimmed by 2 bases and J by 0 bases, 4 bases remained unmatched. The CDR3 extends over 16 amino acids. The germline V gene has CDR1 SGHTA and CDR2 FQGNSA. DNA of the CDR3: TGTGCCAGCAGCTTATCCGGGACAGTAGCCAAAAACATTCAGTACTTC. Translation gives CASSLSGTVAKNIQYF.

The rearrangement joins TRBV19 to TRBJ1-4; D might be TRBD1 (6 bases). This CDR3 comprises 17 residues. Trimming cost V 1 base and J 7 bases, with 19 bases left between them. Germline values: CDR1 LNHDA, CDR2 SQIVND (reference sequence). CDR3 nucleotides: TGTGCCAGTAGTATAGTCGGGGGGACACCAGCTCCTGAAAAACTGTTTTTT. This sequence encodes CASSIVGGTPAPEKLFF.

This chain joins TRBV6-1 and TRBJ2-7; 7 bases fit TRBD2. The germline V gene encodes CDR1 MNHNS and CDR2 SASEGT. The CDR3 has 15 residues. Trimming cost V 1 base and J 3 bases; bases outside gene matches: 6. In DNA, the CDR3 is TGTGCCAGCAGTGAAGGACGGGGGGAAGGCTACGAGCAGTACTTC. Its translation is CASSEGRGEGYEQYF.

This chain uses TRBV7-9 with TRBJ1-1; maybe TRBD1 (6 bases). Trimming pared 1 base from V and 2 bases from J, leaving 8 bases between. The CDR3 contains 14 residues. CDR1 is SEHNR and CDR2 is FQNEAQ in the germline V gene (reference sequence). The CDR3 loop is CASSLGGLNTEAFF. The CDR3 DNA reads as TGTGCCAGCAGCTTAGGGGGGCTAAACACTGAAGCTTTCTTT.